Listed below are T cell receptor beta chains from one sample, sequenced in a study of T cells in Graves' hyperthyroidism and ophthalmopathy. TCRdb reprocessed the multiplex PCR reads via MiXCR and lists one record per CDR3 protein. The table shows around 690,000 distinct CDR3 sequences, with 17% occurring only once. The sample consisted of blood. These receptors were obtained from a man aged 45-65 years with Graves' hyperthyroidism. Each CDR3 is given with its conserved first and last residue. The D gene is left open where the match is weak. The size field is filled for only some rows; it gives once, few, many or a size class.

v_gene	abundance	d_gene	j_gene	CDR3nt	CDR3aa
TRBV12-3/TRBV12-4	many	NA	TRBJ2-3	TGTGCCAGCAGTTTTGGGGAGTTCCACACAGATACGCAGTATTTT	CASSFGEFHTDTQYF
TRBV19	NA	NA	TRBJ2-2	TGTGCCAGTAGTATAGATCTTGCCGGGGAGCTGTTTTTT	CASSIDLAGELFF
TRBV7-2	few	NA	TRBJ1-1	TGTGCCAGCAGCTTACTTTCGGGGGGGGGGACTGAAGCTTTCTTT	CASSLLSGGGTEAFF
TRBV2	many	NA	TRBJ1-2	TGTGCCAGCAGGAGAACAGGGACCATCTATGGCTACACCTTC	CASRRTGTIYGYTF
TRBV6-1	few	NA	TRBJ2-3	TGTGCCAGCAGTGAAGCCGCGCTTAGCACAGATACGCAGTATTTT	CASSEAALSTDTQYF
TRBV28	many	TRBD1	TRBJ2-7	TGTGCCAGCAGTGACCAGGGGGCGGGCTCCTACGAGCAGTACTTC	CASSDQGAGSYEQYF
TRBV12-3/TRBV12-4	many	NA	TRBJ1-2	TGTGCCAGCAGTTTCGGGGAGAGCTATGGCTACACCTTC	CASSFGESYGYTF
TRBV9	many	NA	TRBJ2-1	TGTGCCAGCAGCGGCGACAATGAGCAGTTCTTC	CASSGDNEQFF
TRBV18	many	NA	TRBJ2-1	TGTGCCAGCTCACCACCCCCTCAATTCTACAATGAGCAGTTCTTC	CASSPPPQFYNEQFF
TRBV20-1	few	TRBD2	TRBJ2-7	TGCAGTGCTCCCCGGACTAGCCACGAGCAGTACTTC	CSAPRTSHEQYF
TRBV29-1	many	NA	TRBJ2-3	TGCAGCGTTGATGGGGCTAGCTCGCCCCACGGCACAGATACGCAGTATTTT	CSVDGASSPHGTDTQYF
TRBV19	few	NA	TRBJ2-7	TGTGCCAGCAAATACATTCCCGGCTCGCGGCCGCCCTACGAGCAGTACTTC	CASKYIPGSRPPYEQYF
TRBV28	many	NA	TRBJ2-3	TGTGCCAGCAGTGCGGTCGCGACAGATACGCAGTATTTT	CASSAVATDTQYF
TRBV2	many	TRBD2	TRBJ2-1	TGTGCCAGCAGTGCCGGGACTAGCGGGAGGTCCTCGTCCTACAATGAGCAGTTCTTC	CASSAGTSGRSSSYNEQFF
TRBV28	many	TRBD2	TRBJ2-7	TGTGCCAGCAGTTACACGGGACTAGCGGGAGGTTACGAGCAGTACTTC	CASSYTGLAGGYEQYF
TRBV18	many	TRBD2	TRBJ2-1	TGTGCCAGCTCACTAACTAGCGGGAGTTTTATTGAGCAGTTCTTC	CASSLTSGSFIEQFF
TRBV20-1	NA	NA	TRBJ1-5	TGCAGTGCCCCCGGACAGTTTAGCAATCAGCCCCAGCATTTT	CSAPGQFSNQPQHF
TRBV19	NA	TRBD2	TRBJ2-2	TGTGCCAGTAGTATAGGCGGGAGTTACACCGGGGAGCTGTTTTTT	CASSIGGSYTGELFF
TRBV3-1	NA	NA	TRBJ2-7	TGTGCCAGCAGCCAAGAGGGGCGGGCGCGCTCCTACGAGCAGTACTTC	CASSQEGRARSYEQYF
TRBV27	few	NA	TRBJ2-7	TGTGCCAGCTCCCCATATGGGGGTCTATCCTACGAGCAGTACTTC	CASSPYGGLSYEQYF
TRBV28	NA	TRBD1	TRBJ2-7	TGTGCCAGCAGATTCGGACAGGGGGCGCTTACCGAGCAGTACTTC	CASRFGQGALTEQYF
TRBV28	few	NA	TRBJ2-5	TGTGCCAGCATGGGGGAGACCCAGTACTTC	CASMGETQYF
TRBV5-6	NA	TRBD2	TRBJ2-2	TGTGCCAGCAGACTAGCGGGAGGGCCTCAGGAGCTGTTTTTT	CASRLAGGPQELFF
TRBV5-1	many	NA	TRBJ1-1	TGCGCCAGCAGCTCCCCTCAGAGACTGAACACTGAAGCTTTCTTT	CASSSPQRLNTEAFF
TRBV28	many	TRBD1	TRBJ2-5	TGTGCCAGCTTAGGGGGCGAAGGGACCCAGTACTTC	CASLGGEGTQYF
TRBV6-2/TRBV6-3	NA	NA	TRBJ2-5	TGTGCCAGCAGTAGTGACAGCCTGAGAGAGACCCAGTACTTC	CASSSDSLRETQYF
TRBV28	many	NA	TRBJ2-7	TGTGCCAGCAGTTTACACAGGACCTACGAGCAGTACTTC	CASSLHRTYEQYF
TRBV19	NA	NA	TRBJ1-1	TGTGCCAGTAGTATAGTAGCGGGGAACACTGAAGCTTTCTTT	CASSIVAGNTEAFF
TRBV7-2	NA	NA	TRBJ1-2	TGTGCCAGCAGCTTAGTTCCGACTATTGGGTATGGCTACACCTTC	CASSLVPTIGYGYTF
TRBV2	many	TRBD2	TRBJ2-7	TGTGCCAGCAGTGGGGGACTAGCGGGGGACTCCTACGAGCAGTACTTC	CASSGGLAGDSYEQYF
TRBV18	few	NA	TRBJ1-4	TGTGCCAGCTCATCGGGACCGAATGAAAAACTGTTTTTT	CASSSGPNEKLFF
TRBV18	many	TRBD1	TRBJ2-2	TGTGCCAGCTCACCCTCCGGGACAGCGAACACCGGGGAGCTGTTTTTT	CASSPSGTANTGELFF
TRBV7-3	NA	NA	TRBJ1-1	TGTGCCAGCAGGATTGACCCTAACTCTGAAGCTTTCTTT	CASRIDPNSEAFF